Listed here is a single T cell receptor (beta chain). Seattle enrolled patients during active infection and tracked them longitudinally. The sample belongs to a study of blood T cell repertoires in COVID-19. Measured with immunoSEQ multiplex PCR; TCRdb has only the in-frame clones, and not every one. The table includes some 500,000 clones, roughly 91% detected once. This CDR3 spans 15 amino acids. Germline values: CDR1 SGHKS, CDR2 YYEKEE (reference sequence). The V end lost 5 bases, the J end lost 0 bases, and 14 bases lay between the germline ends. J is TRBJ1-1 and V is TRBV5-5; D not certain. Source material: peripheral blood. The receptor was derived from a woman aged 45-65 years with COVID-19, enrolled during active disease. CDR3: CASRPDSTMNTEAFF. Here the CDR3 DNA reads TGTGCCAGCAGGCCTGACTCTACCATGAACACTGAAGCTTTCTTT.